The source of this T cell receptor beta chain is a study of CXCR3-negative and CXCR3-positive naive CD8 T cells. CDR1 KGHSH and CDR2 LQKENI come from the germline V gene. This CDR3 spans 14 amino acids. The TRB cDNA libraries were prepared by 5' RACE with UMI labels. TCRdb reprocessed the 5' RACE reads, with one entry per CDR3 protein and no DNA. This repertoire includes thousands of distinct CDR3 sequences. This receptor was identified in a human donor in good health. Some clones in this sample may be carry-over from other donors' samples. Sequenced: naive CXCR3- CD8+ T cells from blood. Subset reported: CD45RO-CCR7+CD27+CD95- naive CD8+ T cells lacking CXCR3 (TNR3-). The J gene is TRBJ1-4, the V gene TRBV18. The CDR3 sequence is CASSICGQRKNCFF.